This T cell receptor beta chain derives from a study of regulatory T cells in long-lasting Graves disease. Time point: persistent/refractory GD, antithyroid drugs over 5 years with positive TRAb. RNA isolated from PBMCs was used to make the TCR library. Findings of the study overall: Accuracy was possibly reduced by small sample size. Persistent Graves' disease cases displayed lower TCR diversity than newly diagnosed ones.

Arm-PCR with iRepertoire HTBI primers amplified the CDR3 regions for these TCR beta libraries. A single record per CDR3 protein comes from TCRdb applying MiXCR to the multiplex PCR reads. Of roughly 700,000 distinct CDR3 sequences in the sample, around 30% are singletons; the top ten hold under 50%. Concerning this clonotype itself: Its matching antigen is unknown.

Trimming cost V 4 bases and J 2 bases, with 12 bases left between them. The germline V gene has CDR1 SGHVS and CDR2 FQNEAQ. The CDR3 spans 15 residues. Here the sequenced sample was peripheral blood mononuclear cells (PBMCs), taken when the disease was refractory, from a patient treated with antithyroid drugs. This clonotype originated in a female donor with Graves disease. This sequence joins TRBV7-8 and TRBJ1-5; D is possibly TRBD1 (5 bases). The CDR3 loop reads CASSWQGAGNQPQHF. DNA for the CDR3: TGTGCCAGCAGCTGGCAGGGTGCGGGCAATCAGCCCCAGCATTTT. The whole variable domain, remainder taken from reference TRBV7-8 and TRBJ1-5, is GAGVSQSPRYKVAKRGQDVALRCDPISGHVSLFWYQQALGQGPEFLTYFQNEAQLDKSGLPSDRFFAERPEGSVSTLKIQRTQQEDSAVYLCASSWQGAGNQPQHFGDGTRLSIL.